The rows below give T cell receptor beta chains drawn from one sample of a study of blood T cells in healthy people across ages. TCRdb analysed the 5' RACE reads with MiXCR anew, one entry per CDR3 protein. In the table there are 1.5 million to 2 million distinct CDR3 sequences, roughly 27% of which are singletons. Sequencing was carried out using blood. Every receptor here comes from a young woman in good health. Each CDR3 is given with its conserved first and last residue. D genes are given only for firm matches. The size entry is marked missing in some rows and otherwise reads once, few, many or a size class.

>-|15|TRBJ1-5|-|TRBV6-5
TGTGCCAGCAGTTCGAACAGGGTTAGCAATCAGCCCCAGCATTTT
CASSSNRVSNQPQHF
>TRBD1|15|TRBJ2-7|-|TRBV4-1
TGCGCCAGCAGCCAAGGTCAGGGGGATTTTGACGAGCAGTACTTC
CASSQGQGDFDEQYF
>-|15|TRBJ2-7|-|TRBV9
TGTGCCAGCAGCCCACAAGGGTGGGCATCCTACGAGCAGTACTTC
CASSPQGWASYEQYF
>-|15|TRBJ2-7|many|TRBV28
TGTGCCAGCAGCTCTATAAAATGGGCTTCATACGAGCAGTACTTC
CASSSIKWASYEQYF
>-|15|TRBJ2-1|-|TRBV6-6
TGTGCCAGCAGTCTGAGTCCGACGTCCAACAATGAGCAGTTCTTC
CASSLSPTSNNEQFF
>-|15|TRBJ2-5|-|TRBV9
TGTGCCAGCAGCGTAGCGGCAGGGATCCAAGAGACCCAGTACTTC
CASSVAAGIQETQYF
>-|15|TRBJ1-2|-|TRBV5-1
TGCGCCAGCAGCTTGGCTTCGGTAGGGGGGTATGGCTACACCTTC
CASSLASVGGYGYTF
>TRBD2|18|TRBJ2-5|few|TRBV3-1
TGTGCCAGCAGCCATCAAAGGACTAGCGGGAGGGCCGGTGAGACCCAGTACTTC
CASSHQRTSGRAGETQYF
>-|13|TRBJ1-2|few|TRBV7-9
TGTGCCATCAGCCGACAGGAGATTTATGGCTACACCTTC
CAISRQEIYGYTF
>-|15|TRBJ2-2|once|TRBV4-2
TGTGCCAGCAGCCAAGTGAACTCAAACACCGGGGAGCTGTTTTTT
CASSQVNSNTGELFF
>-|13|TRBJ1-5|-|TRBV20-1
TGCAGTGCTAGTCTGAGTAGCAATCAGCCCCAGCATTTT
CSASLSSNQPQHF
>-|16|TRBJ2-6|few|TRBV5-1
TGCGCCAGCAGCTCTCAGGGTTTCTCTGGGGCCAACGTCCTGACTTTC
CASSSQGFSGANVLTF
>-|14|TRBJ2-3|few|TRBV5-1
TGCGCCAGCAGCGTCCGGGACAGCACAGATACGCAGTATTTT
CASSVRDSTDTQYF
>-|14|TRBJ1-1|-|TRBV29-1
TGCAGCGTTGATTCGGGGGTTGTGAACACTGAAGCTTTCTTT
CSVDSGVVNTEAFF
>-|15|TRBJ1-4|many|TRBV7-9
TGTGCCAGCAATGGCGGAGGTGCAACTAATGAAAAACTGTTTTTT
CASNGGGATNEKLFF
>TRBD1|14|TRBJ2-7|few|TRBV23-1
TGCGCCACACGAGAACGGACAGGGATCTACGAGCAGTACTTC
CATRERTGIYEQYF
>-|14|TRBJ1-5|once|TRBV12-3/TRBV12-4
TGTGCCGGCAGTTTTTGGGGGGACAATCAGCCCCAGCATTTT
CAGSFWGDNQPQHF
>TRBD1|16|TRBJ1-5|-|TRBV6-6
TGTGCCAGCAGCAAAGAACAGGGGGCGAGCAATCAGCCCCAGCATTTT
CASSKEQGASNQPQHF